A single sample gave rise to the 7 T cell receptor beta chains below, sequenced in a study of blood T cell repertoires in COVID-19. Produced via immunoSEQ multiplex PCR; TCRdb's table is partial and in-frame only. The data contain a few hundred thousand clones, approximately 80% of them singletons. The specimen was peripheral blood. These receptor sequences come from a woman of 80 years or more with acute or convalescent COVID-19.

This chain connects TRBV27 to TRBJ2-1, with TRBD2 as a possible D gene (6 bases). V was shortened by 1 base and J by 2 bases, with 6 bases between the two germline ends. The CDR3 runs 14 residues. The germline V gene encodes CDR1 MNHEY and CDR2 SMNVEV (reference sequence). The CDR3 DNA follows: TGTGCCAGCAGTTTATGGGGGGCCTACAATGAGCAGTTCTTC. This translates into CASSLWGAYNEQFF.

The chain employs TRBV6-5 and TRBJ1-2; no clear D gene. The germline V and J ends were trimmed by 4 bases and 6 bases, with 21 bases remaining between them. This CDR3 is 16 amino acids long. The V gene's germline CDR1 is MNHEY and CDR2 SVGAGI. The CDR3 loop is CASSSPASGIFDGYTF. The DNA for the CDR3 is TGTGCCAGCAGTTCCCCGGCCTCCGGGATTTTCGATGGCTACACCTTC.

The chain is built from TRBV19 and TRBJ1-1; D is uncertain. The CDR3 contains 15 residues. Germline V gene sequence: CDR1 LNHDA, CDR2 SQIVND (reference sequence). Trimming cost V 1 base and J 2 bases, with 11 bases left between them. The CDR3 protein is CASSIGNGVNTEAFF. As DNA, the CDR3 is TGTGCCAGTAGTATAGGAAATGGAGTAAACACTGAAGCTTTCTTT. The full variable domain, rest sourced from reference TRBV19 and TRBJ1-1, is DGGITQSPKYLFRKEGQNVTLSCEQNLNHDAMYWYRQDPGQGLRLIYYSQIVNDFQKGDIAEGYSVSREKKESFPLTVTSAQKNPTAFYLCASSIGNGVNTEAFFGQGTRLTVV.

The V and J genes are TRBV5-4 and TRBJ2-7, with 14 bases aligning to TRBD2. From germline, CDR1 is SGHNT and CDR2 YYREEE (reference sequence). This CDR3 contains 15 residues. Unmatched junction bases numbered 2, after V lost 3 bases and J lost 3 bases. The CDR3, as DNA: TGTGCCAGCAGCTGGGGACTAGCGGGAGTCTACGAGCAGTACTTC. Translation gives CASSWGLAGVYEQYF.

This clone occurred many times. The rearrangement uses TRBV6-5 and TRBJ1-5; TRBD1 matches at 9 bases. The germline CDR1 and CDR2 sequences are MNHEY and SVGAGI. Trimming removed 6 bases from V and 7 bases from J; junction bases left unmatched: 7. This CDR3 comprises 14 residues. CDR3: CASRRTGAKQPQHF. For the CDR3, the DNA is TGTGCCAGCAGGAGGACAGGGGCCAAGCAGCCCCAGCATTTT.

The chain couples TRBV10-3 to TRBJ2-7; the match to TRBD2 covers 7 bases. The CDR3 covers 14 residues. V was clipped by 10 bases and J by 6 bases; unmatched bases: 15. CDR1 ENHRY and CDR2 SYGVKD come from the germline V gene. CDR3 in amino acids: CATYRGGEGPEQYF. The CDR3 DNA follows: TGTGCCACCTACCGTGGGGGGGAGGGCCCCGAGCAGTACTTC.

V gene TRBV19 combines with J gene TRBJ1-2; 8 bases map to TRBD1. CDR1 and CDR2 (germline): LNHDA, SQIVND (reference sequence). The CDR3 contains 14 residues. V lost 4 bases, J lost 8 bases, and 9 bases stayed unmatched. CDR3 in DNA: TGTGCCAGTAGTACACAGGGGGTTTATGAAGGCTACACCTTC. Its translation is CASSTQGVYEGYTF.